This paragraph covers one TCR beta chain sequence. Its specific antigen is unknown. Base qualities are not at hand, and no much larger clone is one base apart. The trial excluded patients who had a history of autoimmune disease or who were on systemic immunosuppression. Peripheral blood for TCR sequencing was drawn from every dose cohort at baseline, at cycle 4 day 1 and at cycle 7 day 1. The samples were taken from a phase I, first-in-human, multicenter, open-label dose-escalation trial of ivuxolimab. Adults with locally advanced or metastatic head and neck squamous cell, hepatocellular, melanoma or renal cell carcinoma were enrolled in the trial. Before TCR sequencing, CD4+ and CD8+ T cells were separately sorted from peripheral blood. Genomic DNA was extracted from sorted cells for sequencing of the TCRbeta CDR3 region. TCRbeta CDR3 regions were sequenced using the immunoSEQ Assay. Here the immuneACCESS table is served through TCRdb, limited to in-frame sequences with V and J called. Missing clones are a known gap in these copies; in checked studies unresolved V genes cover under half, and the rest lacks a known reason. This sample has roughly 120,000 clones in its table, and 80% to 95% of those were observed once. 0.81% of the sample is held by the ten biggest clonotypes.

At the junction V is shortened by 4 bases and J by 1 base, with 7 bases in between. The CDR3 has 13 amino acids, counting the end cysteine and phenylalanine. Of all the DNA, just the CDR3 is kept, 39 bases in frame from base 1. In the germline V gene, CDR1 corresponds to SGHVS and CDR2 to FQNEAQ. The data stem from a study of OX40 agonist ivuxolimab in advanced cancers. Describing the broader study: Ivuxolimab was a fully human IgG2 agonistic monoclonal antibody targeting the costimulatory receptor OX40 (CD134). Intravenous ivuxolimab was administered to patients every 2 weeks at six dose levels: 0.01, 0.1, 0.3, 1.5, 3 and 10 mg/kg. Among the 50 to 55 dose-escalation patients, roughly 20 had hepatocellular carcinoma, roughly 15 melanoma, 9 renal cell carcinoma and 9 head and neck cancer. The dose-escalation cohort was roughly 87% male with a mean age of approximately 60 years, ranging from roughly 20 to 80. Patients were allowed to have had prior anti-PD-1, anti-PD-L1 or anti-CTLA-4 therapy, and approximately 37% of the dose-escalation patients had been treated with checkpoint inhibitors. Partial responses occurred in three dose-escalation patients: two with cutaneous melanoma and one with hepatocellular carcinoma. The purpose of peripheral TCRbeta sequencing was to test whether ivuxolimab changed TCR sequence diversity and led to clonal T-cell expansion. The monotherapy dose-escalation portion (N ≈ 50 patients) of the phase I ivuxolimab trial is reported in the paper. Paper-wide results and their limitations: At doses of 0.1 to 3.0 mg/kg, clonal expansion of both CD4+ and CD8+ blood T cells was observed from baseline to week 6. Partial responders in the 0.1-3.0 mg/kg groups had among the lowest normalized peripheral clonal expansion, especially among CD8+ T cells. Low levels of normalized T-cell clonal expansion were also seen in some patients who did not respond. After ivuxolimab, expanded clones were on average more numerous among CD8+ T cells than among CD4+ T cells. Antigen specificity was not determined for the clonally expanded peripheral T cells.

The clonotype originates from an adult with an advanced solid tumor such as melanoma, head and neck, liver or kidney cancer. Sequences were derived from CD4+ or CD8+ T cells sorted from blood, sampled in a trial of the OX40 agonist ivuxolimab. The chain was built from TRBV7-8 and TRBJ1-1; the best D guess is TRBD1, with 5 bases matching. The DNA sequence is given as TGTGCCAGCAGCTCAGGGCCGAACACTGAAGCTTTCTTT. The encoded protein is CASSSGPNTEAFF.